The 8 T cell receptor beta chains in this list originate from one sample, sequenced in a study of blood T cells in healthy people across ages. Using a J-beta primer mix together with a sample-barcoded 5' primer, a second PCR was run for roughly 7 to 12 cycles. TCRdb reprocessed the 5' RACE reads with MiXCR, giving one entry per CDR3 protein. Of hundreds of thousands of distinct CDR3 sequences in the sample, roughly half were seen once. The sample taken for sequencing was blood. The receptors originated from a woman older than 75 in good health.

The V call is TRBV6-2 or TRBV6-3, the J call TRBJ2-1, with 8 bases that match TRBD1. This CDR3 contains 15 residues. V lost 2 bases, J lost 7 bases, and 7 bases stayed unmatched. CDR1 MNHEY and CDR2 SVGEGT come from the germline V gene. The CDR3 bases are TGTGCCAGCAGTTACAGTCGGCAGGGGGCGAATGAGCAGTTCTTC. This gives the protein CASSYSRQGANEQFF.

This clonotype came up a few times. This chain uses TRBV12-3 or TRBV12-4 with TRBJ2-5, with a tentative D call TRBD2 (5 bases). The length of the CDR3 is 11 residues. Deletions cut 4 bases from V and 11 bases from J, with 11 bases between. CDR3 nucleotides: TGTGCCAGCAGTTCGGGATTTGAGCAGTACTTC. Encoded protein: CASSSGFEQYF.

There are a few counts of this clonotype. The chain recombines TRBV28 with TRBJ2-7; D gene unclear. The CDR3 contains 13 residues. Germline-derived CDR1 and CDR2 are MDHEN and SYDVKM. V dropped 3 bases and J dropped 7 bases, with 13 bases sitting between them. The CDR3 reads CASSLAGAQEQYF. CDR3 nucleotides: TGTGCCAGCAGTTTGGCTGGTGCCCAGGAGCAGTACTTC.

Remarks on this clonotype: This may come from a read error, since a much larger clone is one base off. V gene TRBV4-1 combines with J gene TRBJ2-1, with D unresolved. In germline, CDR1 is MGHRA, CDR2 YSYEKL. CDR3 length: 13 residues. Here the CDR3 DNA reads TGCGCCAGCAACCAAGATTTTCCCAATGAGCAGTTCTTC. Protein: CASNQDFPNEQFF.

This clonotype has at least ten counts. The rearrangement joins TRBV7-2 to TRBJ2-7; 8 positions match TRBD2. CDR3 length: 13 residues. Looked up from germline, CDR1 is SGHTA and CDR2 is FQGNSA. Trimming removed 6 bases from V and 6 bases from J; junction bases left unmatched: 7. The CDR3 here is CASRVAGPGEQYF. The CDR3 DNA reads as TGTGCCAGCAGAGTAGCGGGGCCGGGCGAGCAGTACTTC.

The chain combines TRBV20-1 with TRBJ2-4; D may be TRBD1 (6 bases). Germline assignment: CDR1 DFQATT and CDR2 SNEGSKA (reference sequence). Trimming stripped 0 bases from V and 3 bases from J, with 15 bases between. This CDR3 has 16 amino acids. For the CDR3, the DNA is TGCAGTGCTAGAGAACCAGGGGTAGTGGGCAAAAACATTCAGTACTTC. Translated, it gives CSAREPGVVGKNIQYF.

Regarding this clonotype: A much larger clonotype is one base distant, so this may be a read error. The chain employs TRBV12-3 or TRBV12-4 and TRBJ2-6, with D possibly matching TRBD1 (6 bases). Between the trimmed V and J ends, which lost 5 bases and 0 bases, there was a span of 14 bases. The CDR3 is 17 residues long. The CDR3 DNA reads TGTGCCAGCAGTACCCAACAGGGCGCCTCTGGGGCCAACGTCCTGACTTTC. The encoded protein is CASSTQQGASGANVLTF.

Only a few counts were recorded for this clonotype. V is TRBV20-1 and J is TRBJ2-2; 8 positions agree with TRBD1. This CDR3 is built from 13 residues. Germline V gene sequence: CDR1 DFQATT, CDR2 SNEGSKA (reference sequence). V lost 0 bases, J lost 8 bases, and 2 bases stayed unmatched. CDR3 DNA: TGCAGTGCTAGAGACAGGGGGCTTGGGGAGCTGTTTTTT. Amino acid sequence: CSARDRGLGELFF.